This TCR beta chain was documented in a study of T cell responses to AZD1222 COVID-19 vaccine. Whole-study results and caveats: Across spike, vaccine-associated CD4 TCRs were found, dominant at 160-218 and 743-854.

Assay used: immunoSEQ multiplex PCR; TCRdb lists only in-frame clones, some missing. The table includes about 150,000 clones, 90% detected once. Investigators merged groups given second doses at roughly 4 or roughly 12 weeks. Concerning this clone: Its antigen is undetermined.

V was clipped by 0 bases and J by 6 bases, with 14 bases between them. The germline CDR1 and CDR2 sequences are SNHLY and FYNNEI. The CDR3 spans 15 residues. The starting material was peripheral blood, obtained 28 days after the second AZD1222 dose. The rearrangement uses TRBV2 and TRBJ1-1; D remains unclear. The TCR comes from an adult who received the AZD1222 COVID-19 vaccine. This CDR3 is CASSEARAGGPEAFF. The DNA for the CDR3 is TGTGCCAGCAGTGAAGCGCGGGCCGGAGGACCTGAAGCTTTCTTT.